This T cell receptor (beta chain) is from a study of tumor-infiltrating lymphocytes in primary liver carcinoma. About the study: Enrolled patients were male and female, aged 30 to 69 years.

The germline CDR1 and CDR2 sequences are MNHNY and SVGAGI (reference sequence). The CDR3 consists of 21 residues. Unsorted bulk tissue (roughly 19-31 mg) underwent RNA and DNA co-extraction. All tumor samples contained more than 80% viable tumor cells. A constant-region primer served to make TCR beta cDNA from 500 to 550 ng total RNA. A slightly modified ARM-PCR protocol with three nested multiplex PCR rounds produced these TCR beta libraries. Primers for the first two PCR rounds were TRBV1-TRBV30 forward primers and a C-beta reverse primer (approximately 10 cycles per round). In TCRdb, the multiplex PCR reads were re-called with MiXCR into one record per CDR3 protein. The data contain about 74,000 distinct CDR3 sequences, almost 70% of them singletons. Note on this clonotype: One end of the junction varies from germline; a read error may be responsible.

The chain uses TRBV6-6 and TRBJ2-7; tentatively, D is TRBD1 (6 bases). The sample taken for sequencing was liver tumor tissue from sampling region 4. Subset here: tumor region T4, right-lateral pole. This receptor was identified in a man aged 40-55 years with primary liver carcinoma and hepatitis B virus infection. CDR3 in DNA: TGTGCCAGCAGTTACTCGATGGGGCGACTGGGACACCCCGTAGACCTCTACGAGCAATACTTC. Its translation is CASSYSMGRLGHPVDLYEQYF.